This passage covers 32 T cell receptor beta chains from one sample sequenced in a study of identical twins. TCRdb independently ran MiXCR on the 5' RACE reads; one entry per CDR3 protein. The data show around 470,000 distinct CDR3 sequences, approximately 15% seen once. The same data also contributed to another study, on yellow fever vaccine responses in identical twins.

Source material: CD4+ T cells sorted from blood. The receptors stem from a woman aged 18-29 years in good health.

CDR3: CASSGLTKAGMAPGEQYF. CDR3 bases: TGTGCCAGCAGTGGCTTAACGAAAGCGGGAATGGCCCCTGGCGAGCAGTACTTC. The chain joins TRBV6-2 or TRBV6-3 to TRBJ2-7; 7 bases align to TRBD2. Germline V gene lookup returns CDR1 MNHEY and CDR2 SVGEGT. Trimming cost V 5 bases and J 6 bases; bases outside gene matches: 22. The CDR3 runs 18 residues.

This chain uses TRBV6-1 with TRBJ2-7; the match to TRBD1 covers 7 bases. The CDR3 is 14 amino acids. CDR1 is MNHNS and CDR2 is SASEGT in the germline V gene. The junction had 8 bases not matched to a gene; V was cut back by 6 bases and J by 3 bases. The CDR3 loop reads CASSPTGKVYEQYF. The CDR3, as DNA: TGTGCCAGCAGCCCGACAGGGAAAGTCTACGAGCAGTACTTC.

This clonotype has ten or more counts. The CDR3 sequence is CSVEGGVWEATQYF. DNA of the CDR3: TGCAGCGTTGAAGGGGGGGTGTGGGAGGCTACGCAGTATTTT. This rearrangement joins TRBV29-1 to TRBJ2-3; weak D call: TRBD2 (6 bases). CDR3 length: 14 residues. Germline loops: CDR1 SQVTM, CDR2 ANQGSEA. V lost 1 base to trimming and J lost 8 bases, with 16 bases between them.

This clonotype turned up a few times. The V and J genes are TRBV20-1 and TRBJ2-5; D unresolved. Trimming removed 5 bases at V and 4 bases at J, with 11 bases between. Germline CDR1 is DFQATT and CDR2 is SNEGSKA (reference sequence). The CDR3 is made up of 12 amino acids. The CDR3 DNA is TGCAGTGCTTCCTCTAGGGCAGAGACCCAGTACTTC. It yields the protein CSASSRAETQYF.

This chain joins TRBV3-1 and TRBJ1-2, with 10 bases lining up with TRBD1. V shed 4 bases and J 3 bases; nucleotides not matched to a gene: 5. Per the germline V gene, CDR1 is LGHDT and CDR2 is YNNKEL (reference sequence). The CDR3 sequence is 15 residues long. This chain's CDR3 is CASSLRQGAHYGYTF. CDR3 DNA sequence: TGTGCCAGCAGCCTCCGACAGGGGGCACACTATGGCTACACCTTC.

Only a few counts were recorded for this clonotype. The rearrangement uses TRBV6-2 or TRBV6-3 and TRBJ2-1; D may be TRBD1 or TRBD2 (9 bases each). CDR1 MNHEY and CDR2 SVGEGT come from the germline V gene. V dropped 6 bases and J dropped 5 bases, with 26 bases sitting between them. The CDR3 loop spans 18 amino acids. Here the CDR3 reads CASSDTGGGSGRNNEQFF. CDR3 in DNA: TGTGCCAGCAGCGATACAGGGGGCGGGAGCGGGAGGAACAATGAGCAGTTCTTC.

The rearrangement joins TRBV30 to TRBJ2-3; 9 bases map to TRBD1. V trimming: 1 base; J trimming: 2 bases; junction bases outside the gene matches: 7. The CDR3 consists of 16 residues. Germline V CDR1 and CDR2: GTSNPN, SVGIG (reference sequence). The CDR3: CAWSAKTGGYTDTQYF. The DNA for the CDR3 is TGTGCCTGGAGTGCTAAGACAGGGGGTTACACAGATACGCAGTATTTT.

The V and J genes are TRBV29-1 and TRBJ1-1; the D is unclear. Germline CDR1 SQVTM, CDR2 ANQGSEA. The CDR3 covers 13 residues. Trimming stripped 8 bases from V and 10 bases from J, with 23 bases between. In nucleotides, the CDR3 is TGCAGCACCCGAACGGCACCTTCTGAATCAGCTTTCTTT. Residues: CSTRTAPSESAFF.

CDR3 sequence: CASSLEGSSGSLFNEQFF. The CDR3 DNA follows: TGCGCCAGCAGCTTGGAGGGCTCGAGCGGGAGTCTTTTCAATGAGCAGTTCTTC. The gene calls are TRBV5-1 and TRBJ2-1; 8 bases map to TRBD2. Germline-derived CDR1 and CDR2 are SGHRS and YFSETQ. After removal of 0 bases from V and 6 bases from J, the junction contained 14 bases not matched to a gene. The CDR3 is 18 amino acids.

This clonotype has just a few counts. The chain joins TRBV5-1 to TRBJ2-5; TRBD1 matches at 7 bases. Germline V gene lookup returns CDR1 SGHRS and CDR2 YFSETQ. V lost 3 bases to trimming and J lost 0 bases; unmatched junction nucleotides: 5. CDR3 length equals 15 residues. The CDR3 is CASSYRGWDQETQYF. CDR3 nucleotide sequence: TGCGCCAGCAGCTACAGGGGCTGGGACCAAGAGACCCAGTACTTC.

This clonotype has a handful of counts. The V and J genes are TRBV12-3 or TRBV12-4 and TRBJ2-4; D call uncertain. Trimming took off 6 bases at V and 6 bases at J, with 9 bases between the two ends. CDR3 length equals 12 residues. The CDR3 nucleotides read TGTGCCAGCAGCGGTCGGAGAAACATTCAGTACTTC. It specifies CASSGRRNIQYF.

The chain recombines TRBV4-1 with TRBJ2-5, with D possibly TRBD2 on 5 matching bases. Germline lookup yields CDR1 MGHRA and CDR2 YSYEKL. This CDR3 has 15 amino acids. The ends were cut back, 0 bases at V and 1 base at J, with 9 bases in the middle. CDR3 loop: CASSQEELAQETQYF. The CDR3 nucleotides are TGCGCCAGCAGCCAAGAGGAGCTAGCCCAAGAGACCCAGTACTTC.

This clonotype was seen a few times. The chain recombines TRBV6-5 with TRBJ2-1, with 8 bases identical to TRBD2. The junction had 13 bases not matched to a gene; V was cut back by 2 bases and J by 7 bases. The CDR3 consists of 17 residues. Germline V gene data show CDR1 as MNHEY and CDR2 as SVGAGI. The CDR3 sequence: CASSYIPGAGGQNEQFF. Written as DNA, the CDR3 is TGTGCCAGCAGTTACATCCCGGGGGCGGGAGGACAGAATGAGCAGTTCTTC.

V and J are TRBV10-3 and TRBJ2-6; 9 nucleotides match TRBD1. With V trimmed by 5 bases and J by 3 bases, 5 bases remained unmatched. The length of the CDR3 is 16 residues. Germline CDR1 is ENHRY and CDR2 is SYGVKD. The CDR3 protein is CAISIQGARGANVLTF. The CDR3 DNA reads TGTGCCATCAGTATACAGGGGGCGCGTGGGGCCAACGTCCTGACTTTC.

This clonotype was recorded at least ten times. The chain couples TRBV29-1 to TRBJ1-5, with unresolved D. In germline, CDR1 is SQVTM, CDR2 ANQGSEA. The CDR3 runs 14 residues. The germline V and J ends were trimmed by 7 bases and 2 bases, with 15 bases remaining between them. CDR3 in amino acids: CSAVDVGRNQPQHF. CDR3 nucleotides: TGCAGCGCCGTCGATGTAGGTCGCAATCAGCCCCAGCATTTT.

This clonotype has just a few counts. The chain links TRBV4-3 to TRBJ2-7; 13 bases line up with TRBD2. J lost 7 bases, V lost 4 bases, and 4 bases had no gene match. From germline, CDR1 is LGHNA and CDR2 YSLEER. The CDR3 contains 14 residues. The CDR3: CASSRLAGGGEQYF. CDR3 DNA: TGCGCCAGCAGCCGACTAGCGGGAGGTGGTGAGCAGTACTTC.

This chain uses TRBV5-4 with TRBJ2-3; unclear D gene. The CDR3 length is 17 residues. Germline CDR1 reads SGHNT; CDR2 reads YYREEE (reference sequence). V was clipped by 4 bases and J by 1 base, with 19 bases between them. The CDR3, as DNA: TGTGCCAGCAGCGGTAGGATCGGACCCCGAGGCACAGATACGCAGTATTTT. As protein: CASSGRIGPRGTDTQYF.

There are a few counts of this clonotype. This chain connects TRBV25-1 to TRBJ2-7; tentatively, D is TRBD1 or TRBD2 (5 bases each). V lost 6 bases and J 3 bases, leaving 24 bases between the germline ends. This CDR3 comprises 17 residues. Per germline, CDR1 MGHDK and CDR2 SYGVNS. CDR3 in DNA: TGTGCCAGCAGCCAGGGAGTCTTCGGTTTTGGGAACTACGAGCAGTACTTC. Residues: CASSQGVFGFGNYEQYF.

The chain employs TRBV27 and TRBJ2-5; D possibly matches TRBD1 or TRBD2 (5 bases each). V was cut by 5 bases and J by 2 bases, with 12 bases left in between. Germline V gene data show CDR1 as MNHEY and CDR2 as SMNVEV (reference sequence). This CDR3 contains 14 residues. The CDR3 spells CASSRLGTQETQYF. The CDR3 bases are TGTGCCAGCAGTCGACTCGGGACGCAAGAGACCCAGTACTTC.

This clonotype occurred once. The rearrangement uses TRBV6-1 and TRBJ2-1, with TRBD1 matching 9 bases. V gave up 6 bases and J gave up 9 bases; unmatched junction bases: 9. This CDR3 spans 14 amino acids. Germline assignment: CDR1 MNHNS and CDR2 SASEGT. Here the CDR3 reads CASRFRDRALEQFF. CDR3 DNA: TGTGCCAGCAGATTCCGGGACAGGGCTCTTGAGCAGTTCTTC.

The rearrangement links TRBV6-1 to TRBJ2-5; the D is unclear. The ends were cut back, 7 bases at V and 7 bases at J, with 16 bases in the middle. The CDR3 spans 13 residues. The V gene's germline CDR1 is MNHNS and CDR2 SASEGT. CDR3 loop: CASKPPVQRTQYF. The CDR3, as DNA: TGTGCCAGCAAACCACCCGTGCAGAGGACCCAGTACTTC.

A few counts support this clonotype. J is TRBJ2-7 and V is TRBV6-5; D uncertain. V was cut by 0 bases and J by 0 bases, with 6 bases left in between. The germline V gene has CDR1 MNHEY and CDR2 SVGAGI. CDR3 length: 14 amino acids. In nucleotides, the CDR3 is TGTGCCAGCAGTTACTCGACCCTCTCCTACGAGCAGTACTTC. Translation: CASSYSTLSYEQYF.

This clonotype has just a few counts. The CDR3 DNA reads TGTGCCATCAGGGACCCGGTACAGAGTCCCTACGAGCAGTACTTC. Its protein product is CAIRDPVQSPYEQYF. The chain joins TRBV10-3 to TRBJ2-7; D not certain. Germline loops: CDR1 ENHRY, CDR2 SYGVKD. V was pared by 6 bases and J by 2 bases, with 17 bases between. The CDR3 is 15 residues long.

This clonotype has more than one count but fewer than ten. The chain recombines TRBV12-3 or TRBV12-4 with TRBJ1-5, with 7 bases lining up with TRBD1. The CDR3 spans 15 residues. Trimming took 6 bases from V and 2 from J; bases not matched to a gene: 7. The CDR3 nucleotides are TGTGCCAGCAGGATGACAGGGTGGGGCAATCAGCCCCAGCATTTT. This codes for CASRMTGWGNQPQHF.

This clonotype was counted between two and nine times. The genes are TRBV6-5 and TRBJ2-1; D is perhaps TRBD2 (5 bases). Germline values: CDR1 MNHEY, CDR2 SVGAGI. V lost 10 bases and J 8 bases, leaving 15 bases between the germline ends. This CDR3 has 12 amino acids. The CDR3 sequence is CATGNEVDEQFF. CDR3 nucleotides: TGTGCCACGGGGAATGAGGTGGATGAGCAGTTCTTC.

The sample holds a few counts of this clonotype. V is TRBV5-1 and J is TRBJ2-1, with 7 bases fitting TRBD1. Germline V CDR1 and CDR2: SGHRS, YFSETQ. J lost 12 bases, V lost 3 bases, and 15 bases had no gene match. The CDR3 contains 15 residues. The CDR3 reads CASSSDPTSGQSQFF. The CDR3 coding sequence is TGCGCCAGCAGCTCAGACCCAACCTCGGGACAGTCGCAGTTCTTC.

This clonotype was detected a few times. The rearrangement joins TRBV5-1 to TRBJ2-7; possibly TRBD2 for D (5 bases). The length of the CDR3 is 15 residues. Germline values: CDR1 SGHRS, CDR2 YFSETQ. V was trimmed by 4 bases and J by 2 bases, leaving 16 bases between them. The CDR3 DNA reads TGCGCCAGCAGCAGGGTCTCCGGGGATGCCTACGAGCAGTACTTC. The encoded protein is CASSRVSGDAYEQYF.

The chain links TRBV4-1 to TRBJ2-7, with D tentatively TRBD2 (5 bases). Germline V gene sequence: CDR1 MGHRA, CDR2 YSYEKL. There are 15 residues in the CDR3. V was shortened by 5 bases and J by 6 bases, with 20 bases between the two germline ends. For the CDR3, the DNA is TGCGCCAGCAGCGTCCCCAGCGGTCAGGTCGGCGAGCAGTACTTC. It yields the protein CASSVPSGQVGEQYF.

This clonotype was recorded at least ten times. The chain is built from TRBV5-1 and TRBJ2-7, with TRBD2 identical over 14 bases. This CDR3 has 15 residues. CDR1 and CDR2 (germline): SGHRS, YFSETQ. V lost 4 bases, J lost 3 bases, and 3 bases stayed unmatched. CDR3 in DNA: TGCGCCAGCAGCCCGGGACTAGCGGGAGACTACGAGCAGTACTTC. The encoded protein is CASSPGLAGDYEQYF.

This chain's CDR3 is CSARGGGTGTEAFF. In DNA form, the CDR3 reads TGCAGTGCTAGAGGGGGGGGCACGGGGACTGAAGCTTTCTTT. The genes are TRBV20-1 and TRBJ1-1; perhaps TRBD1 as D (6 bases). The V end lost 1 base, the J end lost 5 bases, and 14 bases lay between the germline ends. Germline V CDR1 and CDR2: DFQATT, SNEGSKA (reference sequence). CDR3 length equals 14 residues.

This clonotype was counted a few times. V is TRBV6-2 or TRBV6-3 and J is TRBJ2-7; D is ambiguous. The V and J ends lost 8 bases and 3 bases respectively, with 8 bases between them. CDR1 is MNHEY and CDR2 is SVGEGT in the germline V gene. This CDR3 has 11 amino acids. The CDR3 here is CASQRGYEQYF. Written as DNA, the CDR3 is TGTGCCAGCCAACGAGGCTACGAGCAGTACTTC.

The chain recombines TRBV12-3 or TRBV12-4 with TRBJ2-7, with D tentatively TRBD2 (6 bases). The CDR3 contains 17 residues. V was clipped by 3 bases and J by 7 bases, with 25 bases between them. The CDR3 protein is CASSFGSTRRNGGEQYF. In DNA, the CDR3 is TGTGCCAGCAGTTTCGGATCTACCCGACGGAATGGAGGGGAGCAGTACTTC.